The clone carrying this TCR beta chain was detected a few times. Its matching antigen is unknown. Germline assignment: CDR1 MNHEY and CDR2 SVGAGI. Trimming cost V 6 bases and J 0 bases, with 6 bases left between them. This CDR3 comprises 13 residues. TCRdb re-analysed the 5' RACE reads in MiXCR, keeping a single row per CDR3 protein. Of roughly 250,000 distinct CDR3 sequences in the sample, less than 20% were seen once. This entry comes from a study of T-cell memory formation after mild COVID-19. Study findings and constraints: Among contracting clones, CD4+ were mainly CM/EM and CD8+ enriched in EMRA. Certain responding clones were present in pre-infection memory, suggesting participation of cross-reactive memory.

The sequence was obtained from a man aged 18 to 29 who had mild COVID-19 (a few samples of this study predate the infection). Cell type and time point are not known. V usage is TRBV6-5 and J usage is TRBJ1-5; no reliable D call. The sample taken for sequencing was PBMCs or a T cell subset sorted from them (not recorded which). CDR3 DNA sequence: TGTGCCAGCAGATTAAATAGCAATCAGCCCCAGCATTTT. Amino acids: CASRLNSNQPQHF.